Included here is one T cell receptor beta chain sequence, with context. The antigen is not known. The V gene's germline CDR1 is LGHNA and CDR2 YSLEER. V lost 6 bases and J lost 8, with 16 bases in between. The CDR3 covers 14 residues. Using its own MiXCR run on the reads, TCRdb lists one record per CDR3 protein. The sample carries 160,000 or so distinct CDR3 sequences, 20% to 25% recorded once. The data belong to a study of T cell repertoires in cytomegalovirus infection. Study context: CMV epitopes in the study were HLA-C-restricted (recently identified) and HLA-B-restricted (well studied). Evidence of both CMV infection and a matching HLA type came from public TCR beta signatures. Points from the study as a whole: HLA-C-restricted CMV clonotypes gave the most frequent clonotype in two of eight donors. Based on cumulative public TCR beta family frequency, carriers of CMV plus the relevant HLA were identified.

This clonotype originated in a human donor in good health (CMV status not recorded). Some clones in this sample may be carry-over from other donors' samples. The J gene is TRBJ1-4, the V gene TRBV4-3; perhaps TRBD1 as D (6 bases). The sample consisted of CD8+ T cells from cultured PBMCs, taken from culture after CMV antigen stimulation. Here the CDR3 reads CASSPTGSGEKLFF. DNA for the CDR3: TGCGCCAGCAGTCCCACAGGGTCGGGCGAAAAACTGTTTTTT.